This T cell receptor (beta chain) was identified in a study of CD8+ T cells in alopecia areata. Study-wide background: The SALT score measured affected scalp surface percentage in treated patients.

Treatment specified: oral pan-JAK inhibitor, 5-10 mg twice daily. RNA extraction and reverse transcription yielded cDNA as sequencing template. Libraries were prepared by immunoSEQ multiplex PCR; TCRdb keeps only in-frame clonotypes and omits some of them. The repertoire includes approximately 200,000 clones, 60% to 70% of them detected once, and approximately 0.7% sits in the top ten. Notes on this clone: No antigen is known for it.

The study's findings and limits: Scalp sequencing also captures normal skin's resident alphabeta T cells. While patients received tofacitinib, many expanded lesional clones remained present in scalp and blood.

The clonotype originates from a human donor with alopecia areata. The specimen comprised CD4+ T cells sorted from blood, sampled at week 4, from a patient treated with tofacitinib.

The CDR3 here is CAWTVGLNTEAFF. The CDR3 nucleotides are TGTGCCTGGACTGTGGGCCTGAACACTGAAGCTTTCTTT. The chain employs TRBV30 and TRBJ1-1; no clear D. This CDR3 has 13 residues. Germline V gene data show CDR1 as GTSNPN and CDR2 as SVGIG (reference sequence). V was clipped by 4 bases and J by 0 bases, with 9 bases between them.